This TCR beta chain was recovered during a study of cytomegalovirus exposure and HLA in healthy donors. Study-wide findings and caveats: A later analysis linked a missense variant in DCLRE1C to the trimming of TCR beta V and J genes. Per a prior analysis, the majority of TCR beta V segments were productive roughly 87% or roughly 30% of the time.

It was with 60 Vbeta and 13 Jbeta primers that the PCR ran. Original data processing: Later, an analysis found 80 million or so unique TCR beta chains, and 9.5 million to 11 million of these were shared. Using immunoSEQ multiplex PCR, the repertoire was profiled, and TCRdb retains in-frame clones only, with some absent. V and J calls and clone size are as listed in that table; D and trimming were resolved from the DNA. The sample holds about 160,000 clones, approximately 80% seen once. V was clipped by 5 bases and J by 3 bases; unmatched bases: 11. CDR3 length equals 17 residues. CDR1 is SGHTA, CDR2 FQGNSA, per germline. Worth noting for this clone: Its antigen is currently unknown.

This sequence joins TRBV7-2 and TRBJ2-2, with 8 bases matching TRBD2. The sequence came from a young woman in good health and CMV-seronegative. The sequencing sample was made of PBMCs. In DNA, the CDR3 is TGTGCCAGCAGCACGGTCGGAGCGGGAGATTACACCGGGGAGCTGTTTTTT. Translation: CASSTVGAGDYTGELFF.